This T cell receptor beta chain was profiled in a study of Graves' ophthalmopathy and Graves' hyperthyroidism. For the study at large: Hyperthyroidism qualified as stable when ophthalmopathy did not develop within 18 months of follow-up. General observations from the study: The authors also found most expanded thyroid clonotypes above 0.001 frequency in blood.

Amplification from RNA transcripts yielded the TCR beta CDR3 regions. Following a first-round RT-PCR that used HTBI primers, a second-round multiplex PCR was carried out. One entry per CDR3 protein, called by TCRdb with MiXCR from the multiplex PCR reads. This table holds over a million distinct CDR3 sequences, about 40% found once. Trimming shortened V by 8 bases and J by 4 bases, and 8 bases separated the two germline ends. CDR1 SQVTM and CDR2 ANQGSEA come from the germline V gene. This CDR3 has 11 residues. This clonotype was picked up one time. Its antigen is unidentified. V usage is TRBV29-1 and J usage is TRBJ2-2; the D is unclear. Material for sequencing was peripheral blood or thyroid tissue (not recorded which). The sequence derives from an adult man with Graves' hyperthyroidism. The CDR3 here is CSSEATGELFF. In DNA form, the CDR3 reads TGCAGCAGTGAAGCCACCGGGGAGCTGTTTTTT.